This entry describes one T cell receptor (beta chain). Original handling: Filtering differed, since immunoSEQ gave only junction sequences and no quality scores. Method: immunoSEQ multiplex PCR; TCRdb's copy keeps in-frame clones and lacks some. Clonal size and the V and J genes are those of that table, whereas D and trimming came from the DNA. The repertoire holds millions of clones, with around 93% as singletons. CD45RO-negative cells were positively selected for CCR7, leaving out terminally differentiated effector memory CD45RA+ cells. This record belongs to a study of shared clonotypes between healthy human individuals. V dropped 1 base and J dropped 4 bases, with 6 bases sitting between them. The CDR3 is made up of 13 amino acids. Germline V CDR1 and CDR2: SGHTA, FQGTGA.

This receptor was identified in a man aged 18 to 29 in good health. Some clones in this sample may be carry-over from other donors' samples. The sequencing input was naive CD8+ T cells from PBMCs. The chain combines TRBV7-3 with TRBJ2-3; unclear D gene. CDR3 in amino acids: CASSLKPPDTQYF. The CDR3 nucleotides read TGTGCCAGCAGCTTAAAGCCCCCAGATACGCAGTATTTT.